This T cell receptor beta chain was retrieved from a study of siplizumab effects on memory and regulatory T cells. Findings of the study overall: Naive T cells were seen as more diverse than memory cells and as major alloresponse contributors. Mappable CD4+ clones that were alloreactive averaged approximately 70% Treg-derived with siplizumab versus 25% to 30% in controls.

This clone was recorded only once. Antigen specificity is unknown. CDR3 size: 15 residues. Germline assignment: CDR1 MRHNA and CDR2 SNTAGT. V lost 9 bases, J lost 3 bases, and 21 bases lay in between. Repertoires were generated with immunoSEQ multiplex PCR, while TCRdb's copy carries only in-frame clones and drops some. The sample records 75,000 to 100,000 clones, 94% being singletons. This clonotype originated in a human donor in good health. The V gene is TRBV6-4, the J gene TRBJ2-7, with a tentative D call TRBD2 (6 bases). The sequenced material came from non-Treg CD4+ T cells sorted from blood. The CDR3: CASTWLTARDYEQYF. In DNA, the CDR3 is TGTGCCAGTACATGGCTGACAGCGCGGGACTACGAGCAGTACTTC.